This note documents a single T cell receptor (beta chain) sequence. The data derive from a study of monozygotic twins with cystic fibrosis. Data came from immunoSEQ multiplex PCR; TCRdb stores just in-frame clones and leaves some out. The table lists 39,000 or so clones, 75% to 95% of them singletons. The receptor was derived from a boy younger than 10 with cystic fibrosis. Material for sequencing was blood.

CDR3 residues: CASGQPTNYGYTF. CDR3 sequence (DNA): TGTGCCAGCGGACAGCCTACTAACTATGGCTACACCTTC. The chain carries TRBV9 and TRBJ1-2; a weak D match, TRBD1 (6 bases). The CDR3 sequence is 13 residues long. Germline values: CDR1 SGDLS, CDR2 YYNGEE. The V and J ends lost 7 bases and 0 bases respectively, with 10 bases between them.